The next 28 T cell receptor beta chains were all read from a single sample in a study of identical twins. TCRdb passed the 5' RACE reads through MiXCR, listing each CDR3 protein once. This table has 400,000 to 500,000 distinct CDR3 sequences, around 20% appearing once. What was sequenced was naive T cells sorted from blood. The receptors originated from a man in his forties or fifties in good health.

There are a few counts of this clonotype. The J gene is TRBJ2-2, the V gene TRBV30, with D unclear. Germline loops: CDR1 GTSNPN, CDR2 SVGIG (reference sequence). V shed 4 bases and J shed 4 bases, with 13 bases lying between them. This CDR3 is 14 amino acids long. The chain's CDR3 is CAWNKGSSTGELFF. The CDR3 nucleotides are TGTGCCTGGAATAAAGGATCGAGCACCGGGGAGCTGTTTTTT.

The sample holds many counts of this clonotype. CDR3 DNA sequence: TGTGCCAGCAGCTTAGGAGGGAAGGGAGATACGCAGTATTTT. It yields the protein CASSLGGKGDTQYF. This chain uses TRBV7-9 with TRBJ2-3, with D possibly being TRBD2 (5 bases). The CDR3 covers 14 residues. Trimming left V 1 base short and J 5 bases short, with 10 bases between. The germline V gene encodes CDR1 SEHNR and CDR2 FQNEAQ (reference sequence). Full variable domain (missing parts from reference TRBV7-9 and TRBJ2-3): DTGVSQNPRHKITKRGQNVTFRCDPISEHNRLYWYRQTLGQGPEFLTYFQNEAQLEKSRLLSDRFSAERPKGSFSTLEIQRTEQGDSAMYLCASSLGGKGDTQYFGPGTRLTVL.

The V call is TRBV5-8, the J call TRBJ2-5; the D is unclear. V lost 0 bases to trimming and J lost 1 base, with 10 bases between them. Germline V CDR1 and CDR2: SGHTS, YDEGEE. The CDR3 loop spans 15 amino acids. Here the CDR3 DNA reads TGTGCCAGCAGCTTGGTGGCGGCCCTCCAAGAGACCCAGTACTTC. Translation gives CASSLVAALQETQYF.

This clonotype has at least ten counts. This chain uses TRBV4-2 with TRBJ1-1; 9 bases agree with TRBD1. There are 16 residues in the CDR3. The V gene's germline CDR1 is LGHNA and CDR2 YNFKEQ. Trimming cost V 0 bases and J 4 bases; bases outside gene matches: 6. The CDR3 region is CASSQDPGQGFTEAFF. The CDR3 DNA follows: TGTGCCAGCAGCCAAGATCCGGGACAGGGTTTCACTGAAGCTTTCTTT.

This clonotype has at least ten counts. The chain employs TRBV6-2 or TRBV6-3 and TRBJ1-1; D call uncertain. Germline V lookup: CDR1 MNHEY, CDR2 SVGEGT. With 2 bases removed from V and 4 bases from J, the gap between germline ends came to 11 bases. The CDR3 extends over 14 amino acids. The chain's CDR3 is CASSYIPLGTEAFF. CDR3 coding DNA: TGTGCCAGCAGTTACATACCGCTCGGCACTGAAGCTTTCTTT.

The CDR3 loop is CASSYGLAYHEQFF. The CDR3 region has the DNA TGCGCCAGCAGCTACGGACTAGCGTACCATGAGCAGTTCTTC. The V gene is TRBV5-1, the J gene TRBJ2-1, with 9 positions matching TRBD2. Germline loops: CDR1 SGHRS, CDR2 YFSETQ. The CDR3 totals 14 residues. Trimming at V came to 3 bases and at J to 8 bases, leaving 6 bases not matched to a gene.

This chain links TRBV3-1 with TRBJ2-5, with D hard to call. The V gene's germline CDR1 is LGHDT and CDR2 YNNKEL (reference sequence). The V end was cut by 1 base, the J end by 1 base, with 7 bases between. The length of the CDR3 is 14 residues. CDR3 in amino acids: CASSQAEPQETQYF. CDR3 in DNA: TGTGCCAGCAGCCAAGCGGAACCCCAAGAGACCCAGTACTTC.

This clonotype showed up many times. The chain uses TRBV7-8 and TRBJ1-1; 7 bases line up with TRBD1. V was pared by 2 bases and J by 4 bases, with 1 base of the junction left unmatched. This CDR3 is 13 amino acids long. Germline CDR1 and CDR2: SGHVS and FQNEAQ. The CDR3 DNA reads as TGTGCCAGCAGCTTATCAGGGGGCACTGAAGCTTTCTTT. Translating it yields CASSLSGGTEAFF.

This clonotype came up a few times. This chain connects TRBV7-6 to TRBJ2-2; TRBD2 agrees at 9 bases. The CDR3 spans 16 residues. Germline V gene sequence: CDR1 SGHVS, CDR2 FNYEAQ. The V gene end was trimmed by 5 bases and the J gene end by 1 base; junction bases not matched to a gene: 5. CDR3 nucleotides: TGTGCCAGCAGCATGGGGACTAGCCAGAACACCGGGGAGCTGTTTTTT. Translation: CASSMGTSQNTGELFF.

This clonotype was seen a handful of times. The rearrangement uses TRBV20-1 and TRBJ1-5, with TRBD1 as a possible D gene (5 bases). There are 15 residues in the CDR3. The germline V gene has CDR1 DFQATT and CDR2 SNEGSKA (reference sequence). The V gene lost 6 bases and the J gene lost 6 bases, with 21 bases spanning the gap. This chain's CDR3 is CSAFSGARDGQPQHF. The CDR3 DNA sequence: TGCAGTGCCTTTTCCGGGGCCAGAGATGGTCAGCCCCAGCATTTT.

This clonotype has only a few counts. CDR3 sequence reads: CATSDLDGSNYGYTF. The CDR3 bases are TGTGCCACCAGTGATCTCGACGGCTCTAACTATGGCTACACCTTC. The chain employs TRBV24-1 and TRBJ1-2; D is ambiguous. In germline, CDR1 is KGHDR, CDR2 SFDVKD. V was trimmed by 3 bases and J by 0 bases, leaving 10 bases between them. The CDR3 covers 15 residues.

The genes are TRBV2 and TRBJ2-1; D not certain. This CDR3 is built from 13 residues. Trimming took 3 bases from V and 3 from J, leaving 6 bases between them. The germline V gene has CDR1 SNHLY and CDR2 FYNNEI. CDR3 in amino acids: CASSDLFYNEQFF. In DNA form, the CDR3 reads TGTGCCAGCAGTGATCTGTTCTACAATGAGCAGTTCTTC.

This clonotype was detected only a few times. The V call is TRBV7-2, the J call TRBJ1-3; D ambiguous. Germline CDR1 reads SGHTA; CDR2 reads FQGNSA. This CDR3 spans 15 amino acids. V dropped 2 bases and J dropped 0 bases, with 8 bases sitting between them. CDR3 in amino acids: CASSLSPNSGNTIYF. The CDR3 bases are TGTGCCAGCAGCTTAAGCCCCAACTCTGGAAACACCATATATTTT.

The chain combines TRBV5-6 with TRBJ2-1; perhaps TRBD2 as D (6 bases). The V end lost 4 bases, the J end lost 9 bases, and 11 bases lay between the germline ends. The CDR3 sequence is 12 residues long. CDR1 and CDR2 (germline): SGHDT, YYEEEE. CDR3 coding DNA: TGTGCCAGCAGCGGGACTCGGAGTGAGCAGTTCTTC. Translating gives CASSGTRSEQFF. Combining the CDR3 with reference TRBV5-6 and TRBJ2-1 gives the whole variable domain DAGVTQSPTHLIKTRGQQVTLRCSPKSGHDTVSWYQQALGQGPQFIFQYYEEEERQRGNFPDRFSGHQFPNYSSELNVNALLLGDSALYLCASSGTRSEQFFGPGTRLTVL.

This clonotype was picked up many times. J is TRBJ1-2 and V is TRBV3-1; 9 positions agree with TRBD1. The CDR3 is made up of 14 amino acids. After removal of 1 base from V and 6 bases from J, the junction contained 3 bases not matched to a gene. Germline V lookup: CDR1 LGHDT, CDR2 YNNKEL (reference sequence). Written as DNA, the CDR3 is TGTGCCAGCAGCCAAGTGGGACAGGGTGATGGCTACACCTTC. This sequence encodes CASSQVGQGDGYTF.

The gene calls are TRBV20-1 and TRBJ2-2, with D uncertain. This CDR3 comprises 14 residues. V lost 5 bases and J 3 bases, leaving 13 bases between the germline ends. Germline CDR1 and CDR2: DFQATT and SNEGSKA (reference sequence). The CDR3 coding sequence is TGCAGTGCTCTCGGGCCGCCTCACACCGGGGAGCTGTTTTTT. The encoded protein is CSALGPPHTGELFF.

This clonotype was detected ten times or more. The chain is built from TRBV27 and TRBJ1-5; D is possibly TRBD1 (5 bases). The CDR3 sequence is 15 residues long. Germline CDR1 reads MNHEY; CDR2 reads SMNVEV (reference sequence). Deletions cut 1 base from V and 5 bases from J, with 12 bases between. The CDR3 bases are TGTGCCAGCAGTTTATGGGGCACTGGGGATCAGCCCCAGCATTTT. Protein: CASSLWGTGDQPQHF.

There are many counts of this clonotype. The rearrangement links TRBV5-5 to TRBJ2-1; TRBD2 is a possible D gene (5 bases). The V gene lost 4 bases and the J gene lost 1 base, with 12 bases spanning the gap. CDR3 length: 15 residues. Per germline, CDR1 SGHKS and CDR2 YYEKEE (reference sequence). CDR3 DNA: TGTGCCAGCAGCCCGGGGTTGGGGTCCTACAATGAGCAGTTCTTC. It encodes CASSPGLGSYNEQFF.

The chain links TRBV10-3 to TRBJ2-5; D uncertain. Germline CDR1 ENHRY, CDR2 SYGVKD. Trimming cost V 6 bases and J 5 bases, with 7 bases left between them. The CDR3 has 11 amino acids. In nucleotides, the CDR3 is TGTGCCATCAGGAAAACGGAGACCCAGTACTTC. This gives the protein CAIRKTETQYF.

This clonotype was observed a few times. The rearrangement links TRBV6-2 or TRBV6-3 to TRBJ1-2; the D is unclear. This CDR3 comprises 14 residues. V was pared by 2 bases and J by 1 base, with 8 bases between. Germline CDR1 MNHEY, CDR2 SVGEGT. The DNA of the CDR3 is TGTGCCAGCAGTTACGGAGAGCGTAACTATGGCTACACCTTC. Its protein is CASSYGERNYGYTF.

The rearrangement joins TRBV4-2 to TRBJ2-1; no definite D call. Trimming removed 0 bases at V and 0 bases at J, with 12 bases between. Germline CDR1 LGHNA, CDR2 YNFKEQ. The CDR3 contains 17 residues. CDR3 sequence: CASSQDPQASSYNEQFF. The CDR3 nucleotides are TGTGCCAGCAGCCAAGACCCGCAGGCCTCCTCCTACAATGAGCAGTTCTTC.

This clonotype was recorded only once. This sequence joins TRBV5-6 and TRBJ2-1, with 8 bases that match TRBD2. With 0 bases clipped from V and 6 bases from J, the junction kept 8 bases outside the gene matches. Germline lookup yields CDR1 SGHDT and CDR2 YYEEEE. There are 16 residues in the CDR3. The CDR3 nucleotides read TGTGCCAGCAGCTTGGTGGTGGCGGGGGGCCTCAATGAGCAGTTCTTC. Protein sequence: CASSLVVAGGLNEQFF.

This clonotype came up many times. This chain links TRBV5-1 with TRBJ2-5; TRBD2 agrees at 9 bases. Germline-derived CDR1 and CDR2 are SGHRS and YFSETQ. After removal of 0 bases from V and 1 base from J, the junction contained 1 base not matched to a gene. The CDR3 has 15 residues. The CDR3 region has the DNA TGCGCCAGCAGCTTGGGTAGCGGGGGCCAAGAGACCCAGTACTTC. This gives the protein CASSLGSGGQETQYF.

This clonotype was seen a few times. The chain uses TRBV4-2 and TRBJ1-2, with D possibly TRBD1 on 6 matching bases. V lost 0 bases and J lost 2, with 10 bases in between. The CDR3 loop spans 15 amino acids. Germline V gives CDR1 LGHNA, CDR2 YNFKEQ. This chain's CDR3 is CASSQEYRANYGYTF. In nucleotides, the CDR3 is TGTGCCAGCAGCCAAGAGTACAGGGCCAACTATGGCTACACCTTC.

The chain recombines TRBV28 with TRBJ2-1; maybe TRBD2 (5 bases). V shed 6 bases and J shed 2 bases, with 14 bases lying between them. Germline CDR1 reads MDHEN; CDR2 reads SYDVKM. This CDR3 has 15 residues. CDR3 DNA sequence: TGTGCCAGCAGCACGTCTAGCTGGGCCTACAATGAGCAGTTCTTC. Translation gives CASSTSSWAYNEQFF.

This sequence joins TRBV27 and TRBJ2-3; no definite D call. CDR1 and CDR2 from the germline V gene are MNHEY and SMNVEV (reference sequence). The germline V and J ends were trimmed by 8 bases and 3 bases, with 12 bases remaining between them. The CDR3 has 13 amino acids. CDR3 in amino acids: CASRRLLTDTQYF. CDR3 sequence (DNA): TGTGCCAGCCGCCGTCTCTTAACAGATACGCAGTATTTT.

This chain connects TRBV7-1 to TRBJ1-1; D may be TRBD1 (6 bases). TRBV7-1 is given ORF status, its function remaining uncertain. The germline V and J ends were trimmed by 8 bases and 8 bases, with 12 bases remaining between them. CDR3 length: 11 amino acids. Here the CDR3 reads CASGLGQEAFF. Here the CDR3 DNA reads TGTGCCAGCGGATTAGGACAGGAAGCTTTCTTT.

This clonotype was picked up a small number of times. This chain connects TRBV6-5 to TRBJ1-2; 9 bases align to TRBD1. Germline CDR1 and CDR2: MNHEY and SVGAGI. There are 16 residues in the CDR3. With V trimmed by 4 bases and J by 5 bases, 11 bases remained unmatched. CDR3 protein: CASSSGQGILWYGYTF. Written as DNA, the CDR3 is TGTGCCAGCAGTTCTGGACAGGGGATTCTATGGTATGGCTACACCTTC.